The clone carrying this T cell receptor beta chain was observed once. Its antigen is undetermined. This sample includes further DNA sequences coding for the same CDR3. CDR1 and CDR2 (germline): MNHEY, SVGAGI. Deletions cut 2 bases from V and 5 bases from J, with 7 bases between. The CDR3 has 13 residues. The data belong to a study of a mutant IDH1 vaccine in newly diagnosed glioma. Study-level background: Most had both radiotherapy and temozolomide beforehand; others had only one.

Profiling relied on immunoSEQ multiplex PCR, and the TCRdb table lists in-frame clones only, not all of them. The table shows around 60,000 clones, with roughly 79% occurring only once. The time point is: week 35, safety follow-up. Each vaccine dose was 300 ug of mutant IDH1 20-mer peptide, with topical imiquimod. The sequence derives from a man in his forties with glioma. This chain uses TRBV6-5 with TRBJ1-5; no reliable D call. Material: PBMCs, obtained from a glioma patient whose treatment included an IDH1 peptide vaccine. CDR3 sequence (DNA): TGTGCCAGCAGTTACAGCCGAGATCAGCCCCAGCATTTT. Its protein is CASSYSRDQPQHF.